This T cell receptor (beta chain) was sequenced for a study of Ad26.COV2.S vaccination and SARS-CoV-2 variants. About the research overall: Ad26.COV2.S arm of COV1001 included the donor. Study findings and constraints: Breadth of non-spike TCRs did not differ between vaccinees and placebo recipients.

Data came from immunoSEQ multiplex PCR; TCRdb stores just in-frame clones and leaves some out. The sample has about 350,000 clones; about nine tenths are singletons. With regard to this clone: Its matching antigen is unknown.

Trimming left V 0 bases short and J 3 bases short, with 15 bases between. This CDR3 region has 16 residues. Per the germline V gene, CDR1 is MNHEY and CDR2 is SVGAGI. Stated treatment: around 19 received Ad26.COV2.S at low or high dose, single or two shots; 5 received placebo; per-sample allocation not given. Each sample was drawn 63 days after the first injection (of vaccine or placebo). An 18-55-year-old adult in Boston served as donor. The TCR comes from a person between 18 and 60 years old who received the Ad26.COV2.S COVID-19 vaccine or a placebo. Sequences were derived from peripheral blood, sampled in a trial of Ad26.COV2.S vaccine versus placebo. The V and J genes are TRBV6-5 and TRBJ2-7; unclear D gene. Written as DNA, the CDR3 is TGTGCCAGCAGTTACTCGGAACTACGAGTGAGCTACGAGCAGTACTTC. Translated, it gives CASSYSELRVSYEQYF.